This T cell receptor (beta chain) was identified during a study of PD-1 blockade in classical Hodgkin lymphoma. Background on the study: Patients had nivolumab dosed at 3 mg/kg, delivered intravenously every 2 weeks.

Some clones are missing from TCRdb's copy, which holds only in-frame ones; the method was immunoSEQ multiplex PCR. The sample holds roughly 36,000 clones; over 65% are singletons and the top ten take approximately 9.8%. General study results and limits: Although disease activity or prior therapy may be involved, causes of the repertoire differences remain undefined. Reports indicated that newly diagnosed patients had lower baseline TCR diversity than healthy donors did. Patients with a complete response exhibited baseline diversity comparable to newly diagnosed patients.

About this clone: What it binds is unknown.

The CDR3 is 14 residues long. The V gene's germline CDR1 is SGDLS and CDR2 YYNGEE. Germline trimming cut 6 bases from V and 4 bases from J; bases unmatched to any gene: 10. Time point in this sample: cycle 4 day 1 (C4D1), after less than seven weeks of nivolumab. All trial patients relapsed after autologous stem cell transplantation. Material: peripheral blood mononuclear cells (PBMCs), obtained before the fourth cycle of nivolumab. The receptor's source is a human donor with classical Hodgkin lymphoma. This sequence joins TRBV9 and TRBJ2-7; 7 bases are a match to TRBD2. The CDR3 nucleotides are TGTGCCAGCACCGTGGGTCCTAGCGGATACGAGCAGTACTTC. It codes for CASTVGPSGYEQYF.